What follows is one T cell receptor beta chain and its context. Assay used: immunoSEQ multiplex PCR; TCRdb lists only in-frame clones, some missing. The table has 350,000 or so clones, around 90% seen once; the top ten hold roughly 3.9%. The data were taken from a study of blood T cell repertoires in COVID-19. CDR3 length: 16 residues. The J segment lost 3 bases and the V segment lost 2 bases, leaving 9 bases of the junction unmatched. Germline CDR1 is SGHTA and CDR2 is FQGNSA. The sample was peripheral blood. The clonotype was recovered from a woman between 55 and 75 years old with COVID-19, enrolled during active disease. The rearrangement links TRBV7-2 to TRBJ1-1, with 7 bases identical to TRBD1. DNA of the CDR3: TGTGCCAGCAGCTTATTCGGACAGGCCATCGACACTGAAGCTTTCTTT. Translation: CASSLFGQAIDTEAFF.